The clone carrying this TCR beta chain was observed a handful of times. Antigen unknown. The record originates from a study of T cells in localized non-small cell lung cancer. Broader study findings: Patients showing higher blood T cell density tended to see longer overall survival. Heterogeneity remains possible, as sequencing covered one tumor region only.

Clones were read by immunoSEQ multiplex PCR, and TCRdb kept only the in-frame ones, dropping some. The table shows 78,000 or so clones, with approximately 85% occurring only once. CDR3 size: 14 residues. CDR1 and CDR2 from the germline V gene are SGHTA and FQGNSA. V was cut by 5 bases and J by 5 bases, with 15 bases left in between. The V gene is TRBV7-2, the J gene TRBJ2-5; D may be TRBD2 (5 bases). The clonotype comes from a man between 40 and 75 years old with stage I lung adenocarcinoma. This material consisted of peripheral blood, taken before any cancer treatment. CDR3 in DNA: TGTGCCAGCAGCGAAACTCTACTAGAGGAGACCCAGTACTTC. Amino acids: CASSETLLEETQYF.